The clone carrying this T cell receptor (beta chain) was seen more than once but under ten times. The antigen is not known. These data belong to a study of T cell repertoires in cytomegalovirus infection. Across the study: Public TCR beta signatures provided an indication of both CMV infection and a matching HLA type. Study results and limitations: Cumulative public TCR beta family frequency identified carriers of CMV plus the relevant HLA. HLA-C-restricted CMV-specific TCR beta clonotypes were dominant in the ex vivo response.

Germline V gives CDR1 SGHVT, CDR2 SQSDAQ. This CDR3 region has 13 residues. Trimming stripped 5 bases from V and 2 bases from J, with 9 bases between. TCRdb analysed the reads with MiXCR anew, one entry per CDR3 protein. In the table there are more than 150,000 distinct CDR3 sequences, approximately 19% of which are singletons. The V call is TRBV7-4, the J call TRBJ2-5; a possible D gene is TRBD1 (5 bases). Sequencing was done on a sample of PBMCs. The source of this sequence is a human donor in good health (CMV status not recorded). Some clones in this sample may be carry-over from other donors' samples. The CDR3 sequence is CASSHDSQETQYF. In DNA, the CDR3 is TGTGCCAGCAGCCACGACAGTCAAGAGACCCAGTACTTC.